Sequencing of this T cell receptor (beta chain) was carried out in a study of blood T cell repertoires in COVID-19. Assay used: immunoSEQ multiplex PCR; TCRdb lists only in-frame clones, some missing. Of about 260,000 clones detected, around nine tenths appear once; the ten largest clones hold roughly 3%. Germline-derived CDR1 and CDR2 are MNHEY and SVGAGI. The V gene end was trimmed by 0 bases and the J gene end by 8 bases; junction bases not matched to a gene: 6. The CDR3 consists of 15 residues. This chain uses TRBV6-5 with TRBJ2-1; 8 bases are a match to TRBD1. The sequence came from a woman between 35 and 50 years old who had been exposed to COVID-19. The source material was PBMCs or T cells enriched from blood (not recorded which). CDR3 bases: TGTGCCAGCAGTTACTCGGACAGGGTGGTATATGAGCAGTTCTTC. Amino acids: CASSYSDRVVYEQFF.